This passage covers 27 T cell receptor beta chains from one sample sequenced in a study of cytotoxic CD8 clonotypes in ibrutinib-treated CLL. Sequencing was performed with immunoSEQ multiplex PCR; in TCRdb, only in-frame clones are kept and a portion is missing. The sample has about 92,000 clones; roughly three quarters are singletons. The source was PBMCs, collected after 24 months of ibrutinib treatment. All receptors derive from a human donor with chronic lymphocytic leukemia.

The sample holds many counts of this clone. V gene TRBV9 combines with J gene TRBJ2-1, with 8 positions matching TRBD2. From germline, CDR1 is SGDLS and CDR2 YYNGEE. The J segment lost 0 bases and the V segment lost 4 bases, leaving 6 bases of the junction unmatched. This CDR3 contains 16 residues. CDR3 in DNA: TGTGCCAGCAGCTCCTTAGCGGGAAGCTCCTACAATGAGCAGTTCTTC. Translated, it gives CASSSLAGSSYNEQFF.

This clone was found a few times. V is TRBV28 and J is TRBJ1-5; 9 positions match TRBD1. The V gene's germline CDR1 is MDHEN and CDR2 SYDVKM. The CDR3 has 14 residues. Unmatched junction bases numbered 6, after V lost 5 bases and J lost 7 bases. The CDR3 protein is CASSLRQGGQPQHF. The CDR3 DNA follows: TGTGCCAGCAGTCTCCGACAGGGGGGACAGCCCCAGCATTTT.

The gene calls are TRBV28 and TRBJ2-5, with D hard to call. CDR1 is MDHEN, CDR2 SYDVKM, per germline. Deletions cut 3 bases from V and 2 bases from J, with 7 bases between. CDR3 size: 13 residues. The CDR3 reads CASSFVQQETQYF. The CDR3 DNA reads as TGTGCCAGCAGTTTTGTCCAACAAGAGACCCAGTACTTC.

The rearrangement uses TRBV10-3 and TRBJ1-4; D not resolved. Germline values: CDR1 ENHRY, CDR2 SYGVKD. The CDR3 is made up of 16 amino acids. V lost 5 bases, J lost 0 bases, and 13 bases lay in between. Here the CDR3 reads CAISRQSHSTNEKLFF. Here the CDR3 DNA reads TGTGCCATCAGTAGGCAGAGCCATTCAACTAATGAAAAACTGTTTTTT.

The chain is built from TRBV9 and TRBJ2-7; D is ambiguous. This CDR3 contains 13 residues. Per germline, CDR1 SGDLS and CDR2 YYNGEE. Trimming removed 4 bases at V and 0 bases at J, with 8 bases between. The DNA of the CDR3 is TGTGCCAGCAGCCCTAGGAGCTCCTACGAGCAGTACTTC. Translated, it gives CASSPRSSYEQYF.

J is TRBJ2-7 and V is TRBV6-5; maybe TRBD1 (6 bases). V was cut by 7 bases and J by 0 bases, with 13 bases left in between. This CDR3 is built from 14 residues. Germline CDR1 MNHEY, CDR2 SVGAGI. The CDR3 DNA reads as TGTGCCAGCAAAGGGGGAGCGAGCTCCTACGAGCAGTACTTC. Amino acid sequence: CASKGGASSYEQYF.

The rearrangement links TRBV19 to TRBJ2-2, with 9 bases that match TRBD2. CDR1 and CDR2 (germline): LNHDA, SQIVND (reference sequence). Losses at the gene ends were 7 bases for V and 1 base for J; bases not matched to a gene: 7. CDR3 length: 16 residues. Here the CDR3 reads CASTRKAGGNTGELFF. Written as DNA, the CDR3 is TGTGCCAGTACCCGTAAAGCGGGAGGGAACACCGGGGAGCTGTTTTTT.

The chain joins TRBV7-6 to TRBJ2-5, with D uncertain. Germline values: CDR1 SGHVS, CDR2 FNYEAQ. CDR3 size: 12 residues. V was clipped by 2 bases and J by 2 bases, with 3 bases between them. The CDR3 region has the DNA TGTGCCAGCAGCTTACTTCAAGAGACCCAGTACTTC. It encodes CASSLLQETQYF.

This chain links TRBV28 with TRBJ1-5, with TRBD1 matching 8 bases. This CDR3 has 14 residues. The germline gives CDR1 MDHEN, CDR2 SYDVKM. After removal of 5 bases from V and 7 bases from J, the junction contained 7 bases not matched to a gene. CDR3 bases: TGTGCCAGCAGTACAGGGGGGGTAAGCCAGCCCCAGCATTTT. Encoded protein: CASSTGGVSQPQHF. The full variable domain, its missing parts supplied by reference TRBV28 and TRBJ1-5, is DVKVTQSSRYLVKRTGEKVFLECVQDMDHENMFWYRQDPGLGLRLIYFSYDVKMKEKGDIPEGYSVSREKKERFSLILESASTNQTSMYLCASSTGGVSQPQHFGDGTRLSIL.

The CDR3: CASSQDSASSYEQYF. CDR3 DNA sequence: TGCGCCAGCAGCCAAGATAGCGCGTCTTCGTACGAGCAGTACTTC. The J gene is TRBJ2-7, the V gene TRBV4-1; maybe TRBD2 (5 bases). The CDR3 has 15 residues. CDR1 is MGHRA, CDR2 YSYEKL, per germline. Between the trimmed V and J ends, which lost 0 bases and 4 bases, there was a span of 13 bases.

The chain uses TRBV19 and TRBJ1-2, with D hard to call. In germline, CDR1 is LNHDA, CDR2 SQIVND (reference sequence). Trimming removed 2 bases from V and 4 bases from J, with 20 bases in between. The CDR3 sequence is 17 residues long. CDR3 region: CASSIRGPGGIGYGYTF. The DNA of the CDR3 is TGTGCCAGTAGTATAAGAGGGCCCGGAGGGATCGGCTATGGCTACACCTTC.

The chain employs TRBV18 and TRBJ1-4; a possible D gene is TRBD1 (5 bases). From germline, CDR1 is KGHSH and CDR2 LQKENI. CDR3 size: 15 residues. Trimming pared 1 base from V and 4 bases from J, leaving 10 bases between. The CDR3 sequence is CASSPRGEGNEKLFF. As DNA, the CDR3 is TGTGCCAGCTCACCACGGGGGGAAGGTAATGAAAAACTGTTTTTT.

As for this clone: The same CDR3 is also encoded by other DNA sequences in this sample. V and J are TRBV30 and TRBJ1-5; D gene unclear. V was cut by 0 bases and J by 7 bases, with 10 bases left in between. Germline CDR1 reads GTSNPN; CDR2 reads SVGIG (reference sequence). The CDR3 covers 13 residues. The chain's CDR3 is CAWSVSVGQPQHF. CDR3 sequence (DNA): TGTGCCTGGAGTGTATCGGTGGGCCAGCCCCAGCATTTT.

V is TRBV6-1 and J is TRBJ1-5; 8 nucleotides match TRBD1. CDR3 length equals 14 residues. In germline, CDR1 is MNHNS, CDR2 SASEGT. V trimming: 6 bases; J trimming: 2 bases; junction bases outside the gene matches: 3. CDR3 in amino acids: CASRLTGGNQPQHF. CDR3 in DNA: TGTGCCAGCAGGTTGACAGGGGGCAATCAGCCCCAGCATTTT.

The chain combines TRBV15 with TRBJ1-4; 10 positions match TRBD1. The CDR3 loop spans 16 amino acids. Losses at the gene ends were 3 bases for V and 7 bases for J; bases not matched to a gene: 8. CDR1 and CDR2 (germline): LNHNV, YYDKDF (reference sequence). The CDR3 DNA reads TGTGCCACCAGCAGGGTCGGACAGGGGGGAATTGAAAAACTGTTTTTT. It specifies CATSRVGQGGIEKLFF.

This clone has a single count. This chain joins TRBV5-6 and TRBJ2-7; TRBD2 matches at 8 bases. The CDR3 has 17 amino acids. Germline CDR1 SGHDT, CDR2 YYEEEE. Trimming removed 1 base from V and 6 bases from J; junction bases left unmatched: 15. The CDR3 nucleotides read TGTGCCAGCAGCTTGAGGCCCGCAGGGCGGGGGGTTCGCGAGCAGTACTTC. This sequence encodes CASSLRPAGRGVREQYF.

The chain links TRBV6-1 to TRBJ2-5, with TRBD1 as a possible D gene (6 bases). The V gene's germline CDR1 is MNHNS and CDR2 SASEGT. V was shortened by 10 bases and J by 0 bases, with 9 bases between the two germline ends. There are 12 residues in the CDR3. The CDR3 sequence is CANRQDQETQYF. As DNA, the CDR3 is TGTGCCAACCGACAGGACCAAGAGACCCAGTACTTC.

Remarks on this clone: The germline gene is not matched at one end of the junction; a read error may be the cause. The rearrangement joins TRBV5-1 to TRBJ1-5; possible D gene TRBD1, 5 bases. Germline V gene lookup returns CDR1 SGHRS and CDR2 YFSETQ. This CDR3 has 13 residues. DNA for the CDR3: TGTGCCAGCATGGGACCAGGGACGCAGCCCCAGCATTTT. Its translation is CASMGPGTQPQHF.

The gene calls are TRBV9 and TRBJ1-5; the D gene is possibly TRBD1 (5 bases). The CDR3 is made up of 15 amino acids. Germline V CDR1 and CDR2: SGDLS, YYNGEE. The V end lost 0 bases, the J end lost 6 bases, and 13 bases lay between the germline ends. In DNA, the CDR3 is TGTGCCAGCAGCGTAGGACAGAGCCTAGGTCAGCCCCAGCATTTT. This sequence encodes CASSVGQSLGQPQHF.

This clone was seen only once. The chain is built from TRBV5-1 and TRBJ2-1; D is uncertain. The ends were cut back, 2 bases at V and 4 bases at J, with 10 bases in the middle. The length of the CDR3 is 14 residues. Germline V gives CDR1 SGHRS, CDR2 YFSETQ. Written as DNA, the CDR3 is TGCGCCAGCAGCTTCTCCCCCCAATACAATGAGCAGTTCTTC. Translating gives CASSFSPQYNEQFF.

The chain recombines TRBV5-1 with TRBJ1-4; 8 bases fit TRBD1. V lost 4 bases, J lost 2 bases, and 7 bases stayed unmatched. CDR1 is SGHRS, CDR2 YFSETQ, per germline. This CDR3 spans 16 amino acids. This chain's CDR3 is CASSPLPGGTNEKLFF. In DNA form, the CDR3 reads TGCGCCAGCAGCCCACTTCCAGGGGGCACTAATGAAAAACTGTTTTTT.

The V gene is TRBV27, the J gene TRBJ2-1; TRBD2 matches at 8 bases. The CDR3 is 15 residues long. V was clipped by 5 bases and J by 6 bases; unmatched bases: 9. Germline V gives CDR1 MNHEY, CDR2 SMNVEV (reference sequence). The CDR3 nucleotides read TGTGCCAGCAGTCCGGGACTAGGTCTCCGCAATGAGCAGTTCTTC. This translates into CASSPGLGLRNEQFF.

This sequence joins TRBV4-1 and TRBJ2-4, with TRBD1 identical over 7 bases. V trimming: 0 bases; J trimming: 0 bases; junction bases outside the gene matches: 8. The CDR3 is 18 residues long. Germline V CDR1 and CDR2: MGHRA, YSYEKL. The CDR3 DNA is TGCGCCAGCAGCCAAGAGTGGGGACAGAACCTAGCCAAAAACATTCAGTACTTC. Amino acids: CASSQEWGQNLAKNIQYF.

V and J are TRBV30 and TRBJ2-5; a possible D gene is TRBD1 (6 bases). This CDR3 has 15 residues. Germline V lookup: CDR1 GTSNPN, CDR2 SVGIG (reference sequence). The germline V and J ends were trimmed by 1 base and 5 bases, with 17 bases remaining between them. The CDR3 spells CAWSGNRALGETQYF. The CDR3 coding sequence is TGTGCCTGGAGTGGGAACAGGGCCCTGGGGGAGACCCAGTACTTC.

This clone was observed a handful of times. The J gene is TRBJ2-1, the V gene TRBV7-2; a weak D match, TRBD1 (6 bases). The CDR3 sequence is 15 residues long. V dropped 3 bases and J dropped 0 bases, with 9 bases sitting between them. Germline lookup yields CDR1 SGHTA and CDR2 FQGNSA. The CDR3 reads CASSFQGSSYNEQFF. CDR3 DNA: TGTGCCAGCAGCTTCCAGGGGAGCTCCTACAATGAGCAGTTCTTC.

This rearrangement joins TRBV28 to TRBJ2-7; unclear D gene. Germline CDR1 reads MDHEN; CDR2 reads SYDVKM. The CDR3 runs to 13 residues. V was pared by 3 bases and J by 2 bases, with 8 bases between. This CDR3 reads CASSFGTAYEQYF. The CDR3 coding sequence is TGTGCCAGCAGTTTTGGAACAGCCTACGAGCAGTACTTC.

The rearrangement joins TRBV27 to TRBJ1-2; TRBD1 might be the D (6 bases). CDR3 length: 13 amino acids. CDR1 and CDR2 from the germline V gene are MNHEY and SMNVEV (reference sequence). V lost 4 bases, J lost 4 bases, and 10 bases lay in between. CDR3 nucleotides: TGTGCCAGCAGTTCAAAACAGGGCTATGGCTACACCTTC. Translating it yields CASSSKQGYGYTF.